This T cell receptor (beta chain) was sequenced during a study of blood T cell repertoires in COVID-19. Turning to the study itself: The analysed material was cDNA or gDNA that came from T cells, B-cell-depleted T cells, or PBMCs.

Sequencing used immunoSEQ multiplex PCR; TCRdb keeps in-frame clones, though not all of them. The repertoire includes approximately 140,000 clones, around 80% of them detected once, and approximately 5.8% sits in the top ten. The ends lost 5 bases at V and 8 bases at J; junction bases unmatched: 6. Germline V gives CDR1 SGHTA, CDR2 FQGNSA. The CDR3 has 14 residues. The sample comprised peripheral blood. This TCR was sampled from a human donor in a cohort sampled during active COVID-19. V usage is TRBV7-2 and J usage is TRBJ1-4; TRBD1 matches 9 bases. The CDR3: CASSQNRGQEKLFF. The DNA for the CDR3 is TGTGCCAGCAGCCAAAACAGGGGGCAGGAAAAACTGTTTTTT.